The clone carrying this T cell receptor (beta chain) was seen ten or more times. Its target is not known. The sample is drawn from a study of T-cell reconstitution after alpha-beta-depleted transplantation in children. Study-wide results and caveats: The study traced high day-60 TCRbeta diversity in some patients to surviving recipient T cells and thymic progenitors. Several hundred rapidly expanded clones from non-depleted graft cells reportedly supplied alpha-beta T cells about two months post-transplant. Newly produced T cells mostly accounted for T-cell counts and diversity one year post-transplant.

Germline V gives CDR1 SEHNR, CDR2 FQNEAQ (reference sequence). The CDR3 spans 14 residues. V lost 5 bases, J lost 2 bases, and 10 bases lay in between. The TCRbeta library was prepared with unique molecular identifiers. Each CDR3 protein is one row after TCRdb ran MiXCR on the PCR reads. The table has over 150,000 distinct CDR3 sequences, under 8.5% seen once; the top ten hold just over 5.5%. The TCR sequence derives from a boy between 2 and 10 years old with acute lymphoblastic leukemia, due to receive a stem cell transplant. The chain links TRBV7-9 to TRBJ2-1, with D perhaps matching TRBD2 (6 bases). The sequences come from PBMCs, collected before TCRalphabeta/CD19-depleted stem cell transplant. The CDR3 region is CASSVGGTYNEQFF. CDR3 sequence (DNA): TGTGCCAGCAGCGTCGGGGGAACCTACAATGAGCAGTTCTTC.